Here is one T cell receptor beta chain with its context. The antigen it binds to is not known. Qualities for individual bases were not recorded, and no much larger clone is one base off. The sample comes from a study of CD8 T cells in ankylosing spondylitis (dated by TCRdb to 2017 to 2019). Broadly, across the study: T cell receptor beta repertoires were profiled in healthy donors and ankylosing spondylitis patients so that disease-linked TCR variants could be found. The full study cohort was made up of 25 ankylosing spondylitis patients and about a hundred healthy donors. Peripheral blood samples were taken, and synovial fluid was additionally collected from ankylosing spondylitis patients.

Trimming takes 1 base off V and 5 bases off J; junction bases not matched to a gene: 6. From a lookup of the germline V gene, CDR1 and CDR2 are SGHAT and FQNNGV. Reading from cysteine to phenylalanine, the CDR3 counts 16 amino acids. Just the 48-base CDR3 DNA is kept, in frame starting at base 1. On the study overall, not on this receptor specifically: The disease-linked clones were reported to be significantly enriched in matched synovial fluid samples from ankylosing spondylitis patients. Some of the motif variants had been reported before in the synovial fluid and blood of reactive arthritis patients, a finding that suggests common disease-initiation mechanisms. A TCR beta motif made up of eight highly homologous amino acid variants appeared to be characteristic of blood from ankylosing spondylitis patients. The disease-linked clones showed a CD8+ phenotype and occurred at relatively low frequencies in peripheral blood.

The sequencer listed for this sample is Illumina HiSeq 2500. Quantitative 5'-RACE with molecular barcodes was used to prepare TCR beta libraries. Concerning the study's data processing: Disease-linked TCR variants were identified with a new computational method built on a probabilistic model of VDJ rearrangement. The public reads were quality trimmed at Q25 with fastp and then assembled into clones with MiXCR by TCRdb, keeping productive beta chains. When rows share a CDR3 protein, they turn into one entry using the most common DNA and genes. In this record, the V and J calls reflect TCRdb's handling and not the investigators' own analysis. The table for this sample lists 240,000 or so distinct CDR3 sequences; 9.5% to 12% of them were counted only once. Of the sample, under 7% falls within the top ten clones.

The sequencing input was blood, either unsorted or a sorted T cell fraction (not recorded which). This clonotype was sampled from a male donor with ankylosing spondylitis or in good health (not recorded which). Recombination connected TRBV11-2 to TRBJ2-4, with 9 junctional bases fitting TRBD2. CDR3 reads: CASSLVASGKQNIQYF. The sequenced DNA: TGTGCCAGCAGCTTAGTAGCTAGCGGGAAGCAAAACATTCAGTACTTC.